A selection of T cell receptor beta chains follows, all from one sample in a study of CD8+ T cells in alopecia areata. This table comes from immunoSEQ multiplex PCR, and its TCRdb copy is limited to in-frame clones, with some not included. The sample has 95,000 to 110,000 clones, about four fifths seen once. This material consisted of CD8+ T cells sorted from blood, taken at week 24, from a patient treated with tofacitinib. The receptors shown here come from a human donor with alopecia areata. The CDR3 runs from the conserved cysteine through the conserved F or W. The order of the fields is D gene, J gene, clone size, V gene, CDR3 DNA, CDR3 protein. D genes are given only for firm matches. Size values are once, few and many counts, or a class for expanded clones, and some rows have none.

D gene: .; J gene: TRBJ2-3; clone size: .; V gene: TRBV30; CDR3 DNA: TGTGCCTGGAGTGTAGACGGATTCTACACAGATACGCAGTATTTT; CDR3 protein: CAWSVDGFYTDTQYF
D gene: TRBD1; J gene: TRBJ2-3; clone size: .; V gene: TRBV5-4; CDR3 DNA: TGTGCCAGCAGGTATCAGGACAGGGAGACAGATACGCAGTATTTT; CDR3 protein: CASRYQDRETDTQYF
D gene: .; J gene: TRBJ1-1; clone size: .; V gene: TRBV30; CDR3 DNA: TGTGCCTGGAGTGCTCAAAGTTGGACTGAAGCTTTCTTT; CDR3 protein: CAWSAQSWTEAFF
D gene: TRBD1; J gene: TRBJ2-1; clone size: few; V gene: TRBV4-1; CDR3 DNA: TGCGCCAGCAGCGTGAGCCACGGGGACAGCTCCTACAATGAGCAGTTCTTC; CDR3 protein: CASSVSHGDSSYNEQFF
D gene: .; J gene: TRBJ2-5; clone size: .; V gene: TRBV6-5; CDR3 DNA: TGTGCCAGCATCCCCGCGTACGGACAAGAGACCCAGTACTTC; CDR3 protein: CASIPAYGQETQYF
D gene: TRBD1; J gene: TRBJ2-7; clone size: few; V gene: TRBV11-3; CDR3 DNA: TGTGCCAGCAGCCACCGGACAGGGTGGCCCTACGAGCAGTACTTC; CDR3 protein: CASSHRTGWPYEQYF
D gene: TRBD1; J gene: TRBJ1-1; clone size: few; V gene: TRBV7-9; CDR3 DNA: TGTGCCAGCAGCTCCTACTTGACAGGGGACACTGAAGCTTTCTTT; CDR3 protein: CASSSYLTGDTEAFF
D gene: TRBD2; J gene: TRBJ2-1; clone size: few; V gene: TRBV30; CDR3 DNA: TGTGCCTGGACTTTCGGTAGCGGGGGTTCGGAGCAGTTCTTC; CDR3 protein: CAWTFGSGGSEQFF
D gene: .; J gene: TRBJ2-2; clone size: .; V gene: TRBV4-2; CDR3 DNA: TGTGCCAGCAGCCAAGAGGTGACAGCGCCCGGGGAGCTGTTTTTT; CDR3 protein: CASSQEVTAPGELFF
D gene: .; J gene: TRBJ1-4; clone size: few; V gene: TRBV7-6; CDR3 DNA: TGTGCCAGCAGCCTTCATCCACCGGAGAATGAAAAACTGTTTTTT; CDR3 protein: CASSLHPPENEKLFF
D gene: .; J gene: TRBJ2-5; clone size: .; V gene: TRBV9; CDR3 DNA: TGTGCCAGCAGCGTAGCTGAGACCAGGATAGGGACCCAGTACTTC; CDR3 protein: CASSVAETRIGTQYF
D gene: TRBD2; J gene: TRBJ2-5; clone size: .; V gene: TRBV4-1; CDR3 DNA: TGCGCCAGCAGCCAAGAATCGGCTAGCGGGGGGGCACGGGTGACCCAGTACTTC; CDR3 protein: CASSQESASGGARVTQYF
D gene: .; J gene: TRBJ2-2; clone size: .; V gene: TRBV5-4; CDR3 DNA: TGTGCCAGCAGATGGGGTACCGGGGAGCTGTTTTTT; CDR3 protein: CASRWGTGELFF
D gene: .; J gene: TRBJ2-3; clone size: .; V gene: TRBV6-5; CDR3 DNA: TGTGCCAGCAGCCTTAGCCGCACAGATACGCAGTATTTT; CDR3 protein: CASSLSRTDTQYF
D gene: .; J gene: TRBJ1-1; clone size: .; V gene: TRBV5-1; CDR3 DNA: TGCGCCAGCAGCTTGGTGGGACCAGGGAGGGGTGCTGAAGCTTTCTTT; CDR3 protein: CASSLVGPGRGAEAFF
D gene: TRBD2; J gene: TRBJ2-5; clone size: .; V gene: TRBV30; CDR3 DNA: TGTGCCTGGAGACCGGGACTAGCGCAGAAAGAGACCCAGTACTTC; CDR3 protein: CAWRPGLAQKETQYF
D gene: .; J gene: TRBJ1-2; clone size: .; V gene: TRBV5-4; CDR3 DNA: TGTGCCAGCAGCTTGGCCGGCGCCGGACCATCCGGACCGGGTGGCTACACCTTC; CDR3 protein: CASSLAGAGPSGPGGYTF
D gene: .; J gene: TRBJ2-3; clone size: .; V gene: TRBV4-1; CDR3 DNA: TGCGCCAGCAGCCATCAACAGGTGATGGATACGCAGTATTTT; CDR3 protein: CASSHQQVMDTQYF
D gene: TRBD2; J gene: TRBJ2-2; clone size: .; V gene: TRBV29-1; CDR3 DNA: TGCAGCGTCTTGACTAGCGGGGTAACCGGGGAGCTGTTTTTT; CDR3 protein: CSVLTSGVTGELFF
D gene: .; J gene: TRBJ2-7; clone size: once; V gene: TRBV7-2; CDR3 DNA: TGTGCCAGCAGCTCCCCGAGCGAGCAGTACTTC; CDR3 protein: CASSSPSEQYF
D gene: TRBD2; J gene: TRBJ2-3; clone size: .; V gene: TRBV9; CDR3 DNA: TGTGCCAGCAGCGTAGCGTCGGGGGGGGCCGAGCCGCAGTATTTT; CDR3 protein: CASSVASGGAEPQYF
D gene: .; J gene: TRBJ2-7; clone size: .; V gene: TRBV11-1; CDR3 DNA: TGTGCCAGCAGCTTTTCCCGGGAGCAGTACTTC; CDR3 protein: CASSFSREQYF
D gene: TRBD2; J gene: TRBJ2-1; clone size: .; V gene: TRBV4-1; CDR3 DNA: TGCGCCAGCAGCCAAGAAATCGGGAGGAATGAGCAGTTCTTC; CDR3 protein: CASSQEIGRNEQFF
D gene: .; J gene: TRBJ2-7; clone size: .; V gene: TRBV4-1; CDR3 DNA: TGCGCCAGCAGCCAAGAATTGGCGGAGCCCTACGAGCAGTACTTC; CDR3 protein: CASSQELAEPYEQYF
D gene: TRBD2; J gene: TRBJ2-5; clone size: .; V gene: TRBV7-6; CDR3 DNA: TGTGCCAGCAGCTTTAGCGGGGGGGCTAGAGAGACCCAGTACTTC; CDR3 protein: CASSFSGGARETQYF
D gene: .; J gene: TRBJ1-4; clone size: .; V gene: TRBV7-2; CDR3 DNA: TGTGCCAGCAGCCAAAAGGGGTGGGATGAAAAACTGTTTTTT; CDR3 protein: CASSQKGWDEKLFF
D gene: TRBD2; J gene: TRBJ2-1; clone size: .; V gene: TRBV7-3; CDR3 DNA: TGTGCCAGCAGCTTAGGGACTAGCGGGGCCAATGAGCAGTTCTTC; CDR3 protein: CASSLGTSGANEQFF
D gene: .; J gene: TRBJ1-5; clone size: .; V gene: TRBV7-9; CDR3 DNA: TGTGCCAGCAGCATCCACGGGGGGAGAGGCAATCAGCCCCAGCATTTT; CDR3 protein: CASSIHGGRGNQPQHF
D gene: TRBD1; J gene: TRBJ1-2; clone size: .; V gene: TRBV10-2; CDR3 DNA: TGCGCCAGCAGTGACCGCAGGGGGGCCTATGGCTACACCTTC; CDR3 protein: CASSDRRGAYGYTF
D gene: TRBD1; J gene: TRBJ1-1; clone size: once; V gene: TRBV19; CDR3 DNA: TGTGCCACGAGACAGGGGCAGGACACTGAAGCTTTCTTT; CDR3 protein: CATRQGQDTEAFF
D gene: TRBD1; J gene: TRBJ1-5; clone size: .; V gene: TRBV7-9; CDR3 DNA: TGTGCCAGCAGCTTAGTAACGACAGGGGGCAATCAGCCCCAGCATTTT; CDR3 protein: CASSLVTTGGNQPQHF
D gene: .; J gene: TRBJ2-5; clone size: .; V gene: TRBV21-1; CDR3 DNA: TGTGCCAGCAGCAAAGCGCGGTTCGAACAAGAGACCCAGTACTTC; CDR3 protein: CASSKARFEQETQYF
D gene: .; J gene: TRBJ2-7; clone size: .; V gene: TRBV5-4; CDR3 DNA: TGTGCCAGCAGCTGGGGGGACACTACCTACGAGCAGTACTTC; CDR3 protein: CASSWGDTTYEQYF
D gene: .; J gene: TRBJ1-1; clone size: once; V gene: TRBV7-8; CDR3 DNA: TGTGCCAGCAGCTTAGTTGTGAGGCCCACTGAAGCTTTCTTT; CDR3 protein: CASSLVVRPTEAFF
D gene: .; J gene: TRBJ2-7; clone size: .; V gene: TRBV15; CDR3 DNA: TGTGCCACCAGCAGATTCAAGGAGCAGTACTTC; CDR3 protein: CATSRFKEQYF
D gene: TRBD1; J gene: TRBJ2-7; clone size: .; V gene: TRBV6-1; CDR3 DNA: TGTGCCAGCAGTACCGGGACAGGGGGATTCTACGAGCAGTACTTC; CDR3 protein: CASSTGTGGFYEQYF
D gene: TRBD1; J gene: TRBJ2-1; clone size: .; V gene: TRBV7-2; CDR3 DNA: TGTGCCAGCAGCTTTGAGGGGACAGCCTACAATGAGCAGTTCTTC; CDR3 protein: CASSFEGTAYNEQFF
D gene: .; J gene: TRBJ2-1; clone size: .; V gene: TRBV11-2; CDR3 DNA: TGTGCCAGCAGCTTAGCTGGTAGGGAAGACAATGAGCAGTTCTTC; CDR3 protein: CASSLAGREDNEQFF
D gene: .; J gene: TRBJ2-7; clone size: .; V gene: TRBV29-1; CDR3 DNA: TGCAGCGTTGAAGATCCGGGACTCCCCTCCTACGAGCAGTACTTC; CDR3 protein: CSVEDPGLPSYEQYF
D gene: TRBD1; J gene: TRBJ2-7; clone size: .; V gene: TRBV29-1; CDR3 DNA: TGCAGCGTCTATGGTCCGGGACAGGGATCCTACGAGCAGTACTTC; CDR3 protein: CSVYGPGQGSYEQYF
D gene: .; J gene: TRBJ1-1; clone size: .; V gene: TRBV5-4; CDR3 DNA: TGTGCCAGCAGCTTGGGAGGGGGGAACACTGAAGCTTTCTTT; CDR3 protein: CASSLGGGNTEAFF
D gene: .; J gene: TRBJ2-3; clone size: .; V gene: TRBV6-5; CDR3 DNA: TGTGCCAGCAGTTACGGGGGTCGGGGCACAGATACGCAGTATTTT; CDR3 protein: CASSYGGRGTDTQYF
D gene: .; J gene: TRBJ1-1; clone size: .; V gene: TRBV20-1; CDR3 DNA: TGCAGTGCTAGAGATTTGAGTGCTTTCTTT; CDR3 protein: CSARDLSAFF
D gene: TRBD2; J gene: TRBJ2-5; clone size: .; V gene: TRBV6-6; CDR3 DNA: TGTGCCAGCAGTTACTCGGGACTAAAGGAGACCCAGTACTTC; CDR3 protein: CASSYSGLKETQYF
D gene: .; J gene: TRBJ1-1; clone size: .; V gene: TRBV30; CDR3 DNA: TGTGCCTGGAGTCTAACCGCCTGGGGCACTGAAGCTTTCTTT; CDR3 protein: CAWSLTAWGTEAFF
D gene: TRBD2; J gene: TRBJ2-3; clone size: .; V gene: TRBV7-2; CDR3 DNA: TGTGCCAGCAGTCCAAGCGGGGGGGCTCTAGATACGCAGTATTTT; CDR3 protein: CASSPSGGALDTQYF
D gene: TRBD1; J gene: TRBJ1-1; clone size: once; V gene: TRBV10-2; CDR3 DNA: TGCGCCAGCAGTTTGGCAGGGGGAGCTGAAGCTTTCTTT; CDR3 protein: CASSLAGGAEAFF
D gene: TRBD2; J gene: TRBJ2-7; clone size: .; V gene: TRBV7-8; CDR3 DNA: TGTGCCAGCAGCACACATATGGCCGGGACTACATCCTACGAGCAGTACTTC; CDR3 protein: CASSTHMAGTTSYEQYF
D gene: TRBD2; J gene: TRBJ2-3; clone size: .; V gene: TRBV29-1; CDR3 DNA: TGCAGCGTTGAAGATAGTGAGCGGGGGGGGAACACAGATACGCAGTATTTT; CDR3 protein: CSVEDSERGGNTDTQYF
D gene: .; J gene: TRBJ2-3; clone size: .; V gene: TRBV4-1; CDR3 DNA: TGCGCCAGCAGCCAAGAGCAGGGTATTACAGATACGCAGTATTTT; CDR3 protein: CASSQEQGITDTQYF
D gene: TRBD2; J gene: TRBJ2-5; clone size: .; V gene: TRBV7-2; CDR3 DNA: TGTGCCAGCAGCTTAGCACTAGCGGGGGGGCCAGAGACCCAGTACTTC; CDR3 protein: CASSLALAGGPETQYF
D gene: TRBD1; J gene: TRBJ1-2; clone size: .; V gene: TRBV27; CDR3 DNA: TGTGCCAGCGGCCGTACAGGGGTCGTCTATGGCTACACCTTC; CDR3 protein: CASGRTGVVYGYTF
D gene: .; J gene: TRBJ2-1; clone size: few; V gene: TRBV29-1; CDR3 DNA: TGCAGCGCCCGCACCTCCTACAATGAGCAGTTCTTC; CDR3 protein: CSARTSYNEQFF
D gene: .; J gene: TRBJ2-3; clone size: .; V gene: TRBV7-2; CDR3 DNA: TGTGCCAGCTCGGGGGCGGGAGATACGCAGTATTTT; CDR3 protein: CASSGAGDTQYF
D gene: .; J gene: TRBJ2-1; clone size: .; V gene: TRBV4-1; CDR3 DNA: TGCGCCAGCAGCCAAGTAAACAATGAGCAGTTCTTC; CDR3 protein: CASSQVNNEQFF
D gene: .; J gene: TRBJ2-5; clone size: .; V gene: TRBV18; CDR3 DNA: TGTGCCAGCTCTCCCGGCCGAATACAAGAGACCCAGTACTTC; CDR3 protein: CASSPGRIQETQYF
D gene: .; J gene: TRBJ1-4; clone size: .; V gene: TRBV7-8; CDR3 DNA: TGTGCCAGCAGCTTAGGCGGGGGACTCGGGGGGGAACTGTTTTTT; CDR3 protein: CASSLGGGLGGELFF
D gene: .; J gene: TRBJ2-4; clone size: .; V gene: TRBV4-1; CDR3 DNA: TGCGCCAGCAGCCCCCGGGGGATGGCCAAAAACATTCAGTACTTC; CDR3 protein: CASSPRGMAKNIQYF
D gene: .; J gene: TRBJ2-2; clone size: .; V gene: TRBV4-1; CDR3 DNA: TGCGCCAGCAGCCAAGGACAGTGGATGGGGAACACCGGGGAGCTGTTTTTT; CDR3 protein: CASSQGQWMGNTGELFF
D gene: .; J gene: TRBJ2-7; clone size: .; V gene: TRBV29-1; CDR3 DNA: TGCAGCGTTGAGATGCCCATCCGTAGCGGAACCTACGAGCAGTACTTC; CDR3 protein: CSVEMPIRSGTYEQYF